A single sample is the source of the 15 T cell receptor beta chains below, sequenced in a study of blood T cell repertoires in COVID-19. Some clones are missing from TCRdb's copy, which holds only in-frame ones; the method was immunoSEQ multiplex PCR. The table lists approximately 210,000 clones, 70% to 90% of them singletons. What was sequenced was peripheral blood. These TCRs come from a man aged 45-65 years with COVID-19, enrolled during active disease.

The V call is TRBV19, the J call TRBJ1-1; weak D call: TRBD1 (5 bases). The CDR3 covers 12 residues. Trimming shortened V by 4 bases and J by 8 bases, and 11 bases separated the two germline ends. Germline values: CDR1 LNHDA, CDR2 SQIVND (reference sequence). CDR3 sequence (DNA): TGTGCCAGTAGTAATACAGGATGGGAAGCTTTCTTT. Translation: CASSNTGWEAFF.

In this sample, this clone turned up once. The gene calls are TRBV7-9 and TRBJ1-5; TRBD1 matches at 7 bases. This CDR3 is 18 amino acids long. V lost 1 base, J lost 3 bases, and 12 bases stayed unmatched. Germline assignment: CDR1 SEHNR and CDR2 FQNEAQ (reference sequence). The CDR3 protein is CASSLVRQGVEDNQPQHF. The CDR3 DNA reads as TGTGCCAGCAGCTTAGTAAGGCAGGGGGTAGAGGACAATCAGCCCCAGCATTTT.

The rearrangement uses TRBV10-3 and TRBJ2-3, with 8 bases that match TRBD1. The V and J ends lost 3 bases and 2 bases, in that order; junction bases with no gene match: 7. In germline, CDR1 is ENHRY, CDR2 SYGVKD. There are 16 residues in the CDR3. The CDR3 spells CAISESRGQHTDTQYF. The CDR3 nucleotides are TGTGCCATCAGTGAATCCAGGGGGCAACACACAGATACGCAGTATTTT.

The V call is TRBV5-6, the J call TRBJ2-7, with a tentative D call TRBD1 (6 bases). V lost 1 base to trimming and J lost 2 bases, with 13 bases between them. Germline CDR1 and CDR2: SGHDT and YYEEEE. This CDR3 has 15 amino acids. CDR3 sequence reads: CASSLTGFGTYEQYF. DNA for the CDR3: TGTGCCAGCAGCTTGACAGGGTTCGGGACCTACGAGCAGTACTTC.

The V call is TRBV6-1, the J call TRBJ1-6; tentatively, D is TRBD1 (5 bases). The CDR3 totals 16 residues. Germline CDR1 MNHNS, CDR2 SASEGT. The ends were cut back, 4 bases at V and 0 bases at J, with 10 bases in the middle. CDR3 region: CASSGRQSSYNSPLHF. The CDR3 DNA reads as TGTGCCAGCAGTGGACGACAGAGCTCCTATAATTCACCCCTCCACTTT.

The V and J genes are TRBV7-3 and TRBJ1-1; 7 bases agree with TRBD1. The V segment lost 5 bases and the J segment 1 base; nucleotides outside the gene matches: 7. The CDR3 consists of 15 residues. CDR1 is SGHTA and CDR2 is FQGTGA in the germline V gene. CDR3 DNA: TGTGCCAGCAGCCCCCCGGGACAGCAGAACACTGAAGCTTTCTTT. Protein sequence: CASSPPGQQNTEAFF. Looking up the rest from reference TRBV7-3 and TRBJ1-1 gives the full variable domain: GAGVSQTPSNKVTEKGKYVELRCDPISGHTALYWYRQSLGQGPEFLIYFQGTGAADDSGLPNDRFFAVRPEGSVSTLKIQRTERGDSAVYLCASSPPGQQNTEAFFGQGTRLTVV.

The chain combines TRBV19 with TRBJ2-3, with TRBD1 as a possible D gene (6 bases). The germline V gene encodes CDR1 LNHDA and CDR2 SQIVND (reference sequence). The CDR3 has 14 residues. V lost 3 bases to trimming and J lost 2 bases, with 9 bases between them. The CDR3 DNA follows: TGTGCCAGTAGTATGCACAGGGACACAGATACGCAGTATTTT. Translated: CASSMHRDTDTQYF.

This clone was seen just once. The chain employs TRBV7-6 and TRBJ2-7; D is perhaps TRBD1 (5 bases). CDR1 is SGHVS and CDR2 is FNYEAQ in the germline V gene. Trimming took 1 base from V and 7 from J, leaving 17 bases between them. This CDR3 has 15 residues. The CDR3 here is CASSLGAQGAGEQYF. CDR3 coding DNA: TGTGCCAGCAGCTTAGGGGCGCAGGGCGCTGGAGAGCAGTACTTC.

The rearrangement links TRBV7-8 to TRBJ2-4; D gene ambiguous. Trimming shortened V by 2 bases and J by 7 bases, and 9 bases separated the two germline ends. The CDR3 length is 13 residues. Germline V gene lookup returns CDR1 SGHVS and CDR2 FQNEAQ. CDR3 protein: CASSLRQANIQYF. The CDR3 DNA reads as TGTGCCAGCAGCTTACGGCAGGCGAACATTCAGTACTTC. Together with reference TRBV7-8 and TRBJ2-4, the CDR3 gives the full variable domain: GAGVSQSPRYKVAKRGQDVALRCDPISGHVSLFWYQQALGQGPEFLTYFQNEAQLDKSGLPSDRFFAERPEGSVSTLKIQRTQQEDSAVYLCASSLRQANIQYFGAGTRLSVL.

The chain employs TRBV6-5 and TRBJ2-7, with a weak D call TRBD1 (5 bases). Germline CDR1 is MNHEY and CDR2 is SVGAGI. This CDR3 comprises 16 residues. Trimming stripped 0 bases from V and 0 bases from J, with 12 bases between. CDR3 sequence (DNA): TGTGCCAGCAGTTACTCGTTGACAGTGAGCTCCTACGAGCAGTACTTC. This translates into CASSYSLTVSSYEQYF.

This chain uses TRBV28 with TRBJ1-5, with 7 bases lining up with TRBD1. The CDR3 contains 16 residues. V lost 3 bases, J lost 6 bases, and 11 bases stayed unmatched. Germline-derived CDR1 and CDR2 are MDHEN and SYDVKM. The CDR3 DNA sequence: TGTGCCAGCAGTTTCCCCAGGGGGGCTGGTCTTCAGCCCCAGCATTTT. It encodes CASSFPRGAGLQPQHF.

In the case of this clone: This CDR3 is also generated by other DNA sequences in the sample. J is TRBJ2-7 and V is TRBV19; 9 positions agree with TRBD1. V trimming: 4 bases; J trimming: 1 base; junction bases outside the gene matches: 2. From germline, CDR1 is LNHDA and CDR2 SQIVND (reference sequence). The length of the CDR3 is 14 residues. CDR3 protein: CASSTTGGSYEQYF. As DNA, the CDR3 is TGTGCCAGTAGTACGACAGGGGGTTCCTACGAGCAGTACTTC.

The genes are TRBV18 and TRBJ2-1; D is perhaps TRBD2 (6 bases). Germline V CDR1 and CDR2: KGHSH, LQKENI. This CDR3 comprises 16 residues. V lost 1 base and J lost 5, with 15 bases in between. The CDR3 bases are TGTGCCAGCTCACCACTTGCGGGGCTGAACCACAATGAGCAGTTCTTC. It yields the protein CASSPLAGLNHNEQFF.

V and J are TRBV5-1 and TRBJ1-2, with 9 bases that match TRBD1. After removal of 2 bases from V and 10 bases from J, the junction contained 6 bases not matched to a gene. This CDR3 is 13 amino acids long. Germline values: CDR1 SGHRS, CDR2 YFSETQ. This CDR3 reads CASSFSGQGDYTF. DNA for the CDR3: TGCGCCAGCAGCTTCTCGGGACAGGGAGACTACACCTTC.

J is TRBJ2-5 and V is TRBV5-1; 9 bases fit TRBD2. In germline, CDR1 is SGHRS, CDR2 YFSETQ. This CDR3 contains 16 residues. Trimming cost V 0 bases and J 4 bases; bases outside gene matches: 7. CDR3 in amino acids: CASSLGSAGGGETQYF. The CDR3 nucleotides read TGCGCCAGCAGCTTGGGATCCGCGGGAGGGGGAGAGACCCAGTACTTC.